One sample yielded the 10 T cell receptor beta chains listed below, sequenced in a study of T cell repertoires in cytomegalovirus infection. TCRdb reanalysed the reads using MiXCR and keeps one entry per CDR3 protein. Found here are roughly 120,000 distinct CDR3 sequences, over 30% of them singletons; the top ten hold around 41%. These receptors have no identified antigens. The sequencing here drew on CD8+ T cells from cultured PBMCs, taken from culture after CMV antigen stimulation. Every receptor here comes from a human donor in good health (CMV status not recorded). Some clones in this sample may be carry-over from other donors' samples.

This clonotype occurred a few times. This chain joins TRBV6-1 and TRBJ1-5; D perhaps matches TRBD1 (5 bases). CDR1 is MNHNS, CDR2 SASEGT, per germline. CDR3 length equals 16 residues. V was pared by 6 bases and J by 11 bases, with 26 bases between. CDR3 nucleotides: TGTGCCAGCAGCCTCAAGGCTGGGTTACAGGTGGGGGCCCAGCATTTT. This translates into CASSLKAGLQVGAQHF.

The chain couples TRBV4-3 to TRBJ2-3; D unresolved. Trimming removed 0 bases from V and 6 bases from J, with 7 bases in between. Germline V lookup: CDR1 LGHNA, CDR2 YSLEER. This CDR3 comprises 13 residues. CDR3 DNA: TGCGCCAGCAGCCAAGATACGGCGGATACGCAGTATTTT. It codes for CASSQDTADTQYF.

This clonotype was seen only a few times. Here the CDR3 reads CASSEVLPEVYRVNSYEQYF. The CDR3 DNA reads TGTGCCAGCAGTGAAGTACTTCCGGAGGTCTACCGCGTTAACTCCTACGAGCAGTACTTC. The V gene is TRBV2, the J gene TRBJ2-7; the D gene is possibly TRBD2 (5 bases). The CDR3 extends over 20 amino acids. Germline V gene sequence: CDR1 SNHLY, CDR2 FYNNEI. V lost 1 base and J lost 0, with 25 bases in between. Variable domain in full (rest from reference TRBV2 and TRBJ2-7): EPEVTQTPSHQVTQMGQEVILRCVPISNHLYFYWYRQILGQKVEFLVSFYNNEISEKSEIFDDQFSVERPDGSNFTLKIRSTKLEDSAMYFCASSEVLPEVYRVNSYEQYFGPGTRLTVT.

Only a few counts were recorded for this clonotype. V and J are TRBV12-3 or TRBV12-4 and TRBJ1-2; D is uncertain. The germline V and J ends were trimmed by 6 bases and 4 bases, with 9 bases remaining between them. The CDR3 spans 12 residues. The CDR3 reads CASSQESYGYTF. In DNA form, the CDR3 reads TGTGCCAGCAGCCAGGAAAGCTATGGCTACACCTTC.

The chain couples TRBV29-1 to TRBJ1-2; a possible D gene is TRBD1 (5 bases). The CDR3 has 15 residues. CDR1 and CDR2 (germline): SQVTM, ANQGSEA. V gave up 1 base and J gave up 6 bases, with 18 bases separating them. The CDR3 loop reads CSVEVRLAGLHGYTF. In DNA form, the CDR3 reads TGCAGCGTTGAAGTTCGGCTCGCAGGGCTCCATGGCTACACCTTC. The full variable domain, rest sourced from reference TRBV29-1 and TRBJ1-2, is SAVISQKPSRDICQRGTSLTIQCQVDSQVTMMFWYRQQPGQSLTLIATANQGSEATYESGFVIDKFPISRPNLTFSTLTVSNMSPEDSSIYLCSVEVRLAGLHGYTFGSGTRLTVV.

This clonotype was detected once. The CDR3 is CASSPFRPGRSLNEQFF. The CDR3 nucleotides read TGTGCCAGCAGCCCATTTCGGCCCGGACGATCTCTCAATGAGCAGTTCTTC. The chain uses TRBV7-2 and TRBJ2-1, with D unresolved. This CDR3 spans 17 amino acids. V was shortened by 5 bases and J by 6 bases, with 23 bases between the two germline ends. The germline gives CDR1 SGHTA, CDR2 FQGNSA.

The sample holds a few counts of this clonotype. The chain combines TRBV6-1 with TRBJ1-2; possibly TRBD1 for D (6 bases). Germline CDR1 and CDR2: MNHNS and SASEGT. V was pared by 6 bases and J by 4 bases, with 15 bases between. This CDR3 is 14 amino acids long. The CDR3 DNA reads as TGTGCCAGCAGACAGGGACTAGGGGGCTATGGCTACACCTTC. Its translation is CASRQGLGGYGYTF.

This clonotype has a handful of counts. The V gene is TRBV6-1, the J gene TRBJ2-7, with a possible D match to TRBD1 (6 bases). The CDR3 sequence is 15 residues long. V was pared by 3 bases and J by 2 bases, with 14 bases between. Germline CDR1 is MNHNS and CDR2 is SASEGT. CDR3 sequence: CASSEGAGLTYEQYF. CDR3 DNA: TGTGCCAGCAGTGAGGGGGCAGGGCTTACCTACGAGCAGTACTTC.

V usage is TRBV7-9 and J usage is TRBJ2-1, with TRBD2 identical over 8 bases. CDR1 and CDR2 from the germline V gene are SEHNR and FQNEAQ (reference sequence). The CDR3 totals 15 residues. V shed 2 bases and J 9 bases; nucleotides not matched to a gene: 9. The CDR3 loop reads CASSLPSGRGGEQFF. CDR3 nucleotides: TGTGCCAGCAGCTTACCTAGCGGGCGAGGCGGTGAGCAGTTCTTC.

The gene calls are TRBV7-8 and TRBJ2-1, with 11 bases lining up with TRBD2. CDR1 and CDR2 from the germline V gene are SGHVS and FQNEAQ. This CDR3 has 17 residues. With 4 bases clipped from V and 5 bases from J, the junction kept 10 bases outside the gene matches. The CDR3, as DNA: TGTGCCAGCAGCTGGAGAAGACTAGCGGGGTACAACAATGAGCAGTTCTTC. Protein product: CASSWRRLAGYNNEQFF.